This passage covers 21 T cell receptor beta chains from one sample sequenced in a study of OX40 agonist ivuxolimab in advanced cancers. The repertoire was sequenced with immunoSEQ multiplex PCR; TCRdb's copy has only in-frame clones and lacks some. The sample carries approximately 60,000 clones, roughly 92% recorded once. The sample here was CD4+ or CD8+ T cells sorted from blood, taken in a trial of the OX40 agonist ivuxolimab. The receptors were gathered from an adult with an advanced solid tumor such as melanoma, head and neck, liver or kidney cancer.

The rearrangement uses TRBV9 and TRBJ2-3; the D is unclear. Germline loops: CDR1 SGDLS, CDR2 YYNGEE. The ends were cut back, 0 bases at V and 2 bases at J, with 13 bases in the middle. The CDR3 is 16 amino acids. CDR3 region: CASSVATYTHTDTQYF. CDR3 sequence (DNA): TGTGCCAGCAGCGTAGCTACGTACACACACACAGATACGCAGTATTTT.

The rearrangement uses TRBV13 and TRBJ2-7; 8 nucleotides align to TRBD1. Looked up from germline, CDR1 is PRHDT and CDR2 is FYEKMQ (reference sequence). J gave up 2 bases and V 6 bases, and 6 bases lay outside the gene matches. The length of the CDR3 is 14 residues. The CDR3 spells CASSPRGLTYEQYF. Here the CDR3 DNA reads TGTGCCAGCAGTCCCAGGGGGCTAACCTACGAGCAGTACTTC.

V is TRBV4-3 and J is TRBJ2-5; 7 bases align to TRBD2. V lost 0 bases to trimming and J lost 5 bases; unmatched junction nucleotides: 6. This CDR3 has 15 residues. Germline lookup yields CDR1 LGHNA and CDR2 YSLEER. The chain's CDR3 is CASSQDTGGRETQYF. CDR3 DNA: TGCGCCAGCAGCCAAGATACGGGAGGAAGGGAGACCCAGTACTTC.

The V call is TRBV28, the J call TRBJ2-7, with TRBD1 matching 11 bases. V lost 8 bases to trimming and J lost 1 base; unmatched junction nucleotides: 13. The CDR3 totals 17 residues. Germline loops: CDR1 MDHEN, CDR2 SYDVKM. Here the CDR3 DNA reads TGTGCCAGCGGGATCGGGACAGGGGGTATACCATCCTACGAGCAGTACTTC. Translation: CASGIGTGGIPSYEQYF.

This clone was counted once. This CDR3 reads CASSSGTDVEETQYF. Here the CDR3 DNA reads TGTGCCAGCAGCTCAGGGACGGACGTGGAGGAGACCCAGTACTTC. The J gene is TRBJ2-5, the V gene TRBV7-9, with D tentatively TRBD1 or TRBD2 (5 bases each). The length of the CDR3 is 15 residues. Trimming left V 4 bases short and J 5 bases short, with 17 bases between. CDR1 is SEHNR and CDR2 is FQNEAQ in the germline V gene (reference sequence). Variable domain in full (rest from reference TRBV7-9 and TRBJ2-5): DTGVSQNPRHKITKRGQNVTFRCDPISEHNRLYWYRQTLGQGPEFLTYFQNEAQLEKSRLLSDRFSAERPKGSFSTLEIQRTEQGDSAMYLCASSSGTDVEETQYFGPGTRLLVL.

The V gene is TRBV7-9, the J gene TRBJ2-5, with D possibly being TRBD1 (6 bases). This CDR3 region has 14 residues. V lost 1 base and J 5 bases, leaving 11 bases between the germline ends. Germline V lookup: CDR1 SEHNR, CDR2 FQNEAQ (reference sequence). In DNA, the CDR3 is TGTGCCAGCAGCTTAGGGGGGCTCACGGAGACCCAGTACTTC. It is translated as CASSLGGLTETQYF.

This chain joins TRBV5-1 and TRBJ2-7, with D perhaps TRBD2 (7 bases). The V and J ends lost 4 bases and 6 bases respectively, with 14 bases between them. The CDR3 covers 13 residues. Germline CDR1 reads SGHRS; CDR2 reads YFSETQ. The CDR3 region is CASSPQGRVEQYF. The CDR3 DNA sequence: TGCGCCAGCAGCCCCCAGGGGAGGGTCGAGCAGTACTTC.

This chain joins TRBV30 and TRBJ2-3, with TRBD1 matching 7 bases. The CDR3 has 14 amino acids. The J segment lost 0 bases and the V segment lost 5 bases, leaving 5 bases of the junction unmatched. CDR1 is GTSNPN and CDR2 is SVGIG in the germline V gene (reference sequence). For the CDR3, the DNA is TGTGCCTGGCAACAGGGACAGAGCACAGATACGCAGTATTTT. Protein: CAWQQGQSTDTQYF.

The V gene is TRBV2, the J gene TRBJ1-4; the D is unclear. Germline lookup yields CDR1 SNHLY and CDR2 FYNNEI. The CDR3 extends over 14 amino acids. The V end was cut by 8 bases, the J end by 7 bases, with 17 bases between. The CDR3 DNA reads as TGTGCCAGCCTCGGAGGCGGATCAGGTGAAAAACTGTTTTTT. Its translation is CASLGGGSGEKLFF. Together with reference TRBV2 and TRBJ1-4, the CDR3 gives the full variable domain: EPEVTQTPSHQVTQMGQEVILRCVPISNHLYFYWYRQILGQKVEFLVSFYNNEISEKSEIFDDQFSVERPDGSNFTLKIRSTKLEDSAMYFCASLGGGSGEKLFFGSGTQLSVL.

The rearrangement uses TRBV9 and TRBJ2-7; D gene uncertain. Trimming left V 3 bases short and J 6 bases short, with 10 bases between. CDR3 length: 12 residues. Germline lookup yields CDR1 SGDLS and CDR2 YYNGEE. CDR3 in amino acids: CASSAEGLEQYF. The CDR3 nucleotides are TGTGCCAGCAGCGCTGAAGGGCTCGAGCAGTACTTC.

V is TRBV4-3 and J is TRBJ2-7; 7 positions match TRBD1. The V segment lost 0 bases and the J segment 1 base; nucleotides outside the gene matches: 3. The CDR3 has 15 amino acids. Germline lookup yields CDR1 LGHNA and CDR2 YSLEER. CDR3 residues: CASSQDAGGSYEQYF. The CDR3 nucleotides are TGCGCCAGCAGCCAAGATGCAGGGGGTTCCTACGAGCAGTACTTC.

The chain is built from TRBV19 and TRBJ2-7, with 8 nucleotides matching TRBD1. The germline gives CDR1 LNHDA, CDR2 SQIVND (reference sequence). V lost 3 bases and J lost 1; bases outside the gene matches: 5. There are 15 residues in the CDR3. The CDR3 sequence is CASSMAGQGSYEQYF. In DNA form, the CDR3 reads TGTGCCAGTAGTATGGCAGGACAGGGTTCCTACGAGCAGTACTTC.

The chain carries TRBV6-1 and TRBJ1-2; D is unresolved. V was cut by 7 bases and J by 8 bases, with 14 bases left in between. Germline assignment: CDR1 MNHNS and CDR2 SASEGT. The CDR3 totals 12 residues. CDR3 region: CASKDGGLGYTF. As DNA, the CDR3 is TGTGCCAGCAAGGACGGCGGTCTCGGCTACACCTTC.

CDR3 DNA: TGTGCCAGCAGCATAGGGGGACAACACACAGATACGCAGTATTTT. It encodes CASSIGGQHTDTQYF. The rearrangement joins TRBV5-8 to TRBJ2-3; D is possibly TRBD1 (6 bases). Trimming shortened V by 4 bases and J by 2 bases, and 14 bases separated the two germline ends. The CDR3 contains 15 residues. The germline V gene has CDR1 SGHTS and CDR2 YDEGEE. The full variable domain, with the rest looked up from reference TRBV5-8 and TRBJ2-3, is EAGVTQSPTHLIKTRGQQATLRCSPISGHTSVYWYQQALGLGLQFLLWYDEGEERNRGNFPPRFSGRQFPNYSSELNVNALELEDSALYLCASSIGGQHTDTQYFGPGTRLTVL.

The chain employs TRBV9 and TRBJ1-1; D gene uncertain. The CDR3 spans 13 residues. CDR1 is SGDLS and CDR2 is YYNGEE in the germline V gene. V dropped 3 bases and J dropped 4 bases, with 10 bases sitting between them. The CDR3 region has the DNA TGTGCCAGCAGCGGAGTAATCGGCACTGAAGCTTTCTTT. It codes for CASSGVIGTEAFF.

This clone was found once. J is TRBJ1-1 and V is TRBV10-3; D is ambiguous. The CDR3 has 12 residues. Trimming stripped 8 bases from V and 1 base from J, with 8 bases between. Germline CDR1 and CDR2: ENHRY and SYGVKD. CDR3 bases: TGTGCCATCGGTATAGCGAACACTGAAGCTTTCTTT. Encoded protein: CAIGIANTEAFF.

V gene TRBV5-1 combines with J gene TRBJ1-2; D not resolved. In germline, CDR1 is SGHRS, CDR2 YFSETQ. V was pared by 4 bases and J by 4 bases, with 32 bases between. The CDR3 covers 20 residues. The CDR3 sequence: CASSRSGTDGIVGKAYGYTF. CDR3 in DNA: TGCGCCAGCAGCCGCTCGGGAACGGACGGAATCGTCGGAAAGGCCTATGGCTACACCTTC.

The chain joins TRBV27 to TRBJ2-7; 7 nucleotides line up with TRBD1. The CDR3 runs 16 residues. Germline V gene data show CDR1 as MNHEY and CDR2 as SMNVEV (reference sequence). V was pared by 5 bases and J by 0 bases, with 10 bases of the junction left unmatched. The CDR3 region has the DNA TGTGCCAGCAGTCCCTCCTTGGGGACAGACTCCTACGAGCAGTACTTC. The encoded protein is CASSPSLGTDSYEQYF.

The chain has TRBV25-1 and TRBJ2-7, with a weak D call TRBD2 (6 bases). Trimming stripped 8 bases from V and 3 bases from J, with 14 bases between. The CDR3 loop spans 13 amino acids. Germline loops: CDR1 MGHDK, CDR2 SYGVNS. For the CDR3, the DNA is TGTGCCAGCTCGTTGGGGGGTTTCTACGAGCAGTACTTC. It translates to CASSLGGFYEQYF.

On this clone: This specimen includes other DNA sequences encoding the same CDR3. This chain uses TRBV27 with TRBJ2-6; D remains unclear. The V end lost 7 bases, the J end lost 1 base, and 14 bases lay between the germline ends. CDR1 is MNHEY, CDR2 SMNVEV, per germline (reference sequence). The CDR3 loop spans 16 amino acids. The CDR3 region is CASKPGWSSGANVLTF. As DNA, the CDR3 is TGTGCCAGCAAACCTGGGTGGTCTTCTGGGGCCAACGTCCTGACTTTC.

V and J are TRBV6-5 and TRBJ2-7; 8 bases map to TRBD2. The V gene's germline CDR1 is MNHEY and CDR2 SVGAGI. This CDR3 is 16 amino acids long. With 0 bases clipped from V and 0 bases from J, the junction kept 4 bases outside the gene matches. The CDR3 sequence is CASSYSILAASYEQYF. CDR3 coding DNA: TGTGCCAGCAGTTACTCGATACTAGCGGCCTCCTACGAGCAGTACTTC.